Listed here is a single T cell receptor (beta chain). The method was immunoSEQ multiplex PCR; TCRdb's version includes in-frame clones alone and lacks a portion of them. Of about 150,000 clones in the sample, about 93% are singletons; the top ten hold around 2.5%. The sample belongs to a study of control samples from healthy donors and cancer patients. The sample consisted of blood. The TCR was taken from a man aged 45-60 years in good health.

The CDR3 DNA reads as TGTGCCAGCAGCTTGCGATCCCCTACAGGGGGAAGGCAGCAGTACTTC. Its translation is CASSLRSPTGGRQQYF. The rearrangement links TRBV5-4 to TRBJ2-7; 8 bases fit TRBD1. V gave up 1 base and J gave up 8 bases; unmatched junction bases: 14. The CDR3 covers 16 residues. The germline V gene has CDR1 SGHNT and CDR2 YYREEE (reference sequence).